A single sample is the source of the 27 T cell receptor beta chains below, sequenced in a study of glioma-infiltrating T cells after dendritic cell vaccination. The method was immunoSEQ multiplex PCR; TCRdb's version includes in-frame clones alone and lacks a portion of them. The sample carries about 82,000 clones, roughly 89% recorded once. The material sequenced was blood, taken before dendritic cell vaccination. The receptors here all came from a human donor with glioblastoma.

Concerning this clone itself: At one end the junction does not follow the germline gene, possibly because of a read error. The chain couples TRBV7-7 to TRBJ2-3, with 14 bases fitting TRBD2. Germline V gene lookup returns CDR1 SSHAT and CDR2 FNYEAQ (reference sequence). This CDR3 spans 14 amino acids. The CDR3 bases are TGTGCTAGCAGCACCGGGACTAGCGGGAGCCTGCAGTATTTT. Its protein product is CASSTGTSGSLQYF.

The chain links TRBV11-3 to TRBJ2-2; D gene ambiguous. The germline V gene has CDR1 SGHNT and CDR2 YENEEA. The CDR3 runs to 14 residues. Trimming shortened V by 2 bases and J by 1 base, and 5 bases separated the two germline ends. The chain's CDR3 is CASSLTRNTGELFF. The CDR3 DNA follows: TGTGCCAGCAGCTTAACGAGGAACACCGGGGAGCTGTTTTTT.

This chain connects TRBV2 to TRBJ2-5, with 13 bases matching TRBD2. V lost 6 bases to trimming and J lost 2 bases; unmatched junction nucleotides: 6. Per germline, CDR1 SNHLY and CDR2 FYNNEI. This CDR3 contains 16 residues. CDR3 sequence: CASRERLAGGQETQYF. CDR3 DNA sequence: TGTGCCAGCAGGGAAAGACTAGCGGGGGGTCAAGAGACCCAGTACTTC. Full variable domain (missing parts from reference TRBV2 and TRBJ2-5): EPEVTQTPSHQVTQMGQEVILRCVPISNHLYFYWYRQILGQKVEFLVSFYNNEISEKSEIFDDQFSVERPDGSNFTLKIRSTKLEDSAMYFCASRERLAGGQETQYFGPGTRLLVL.

The chain joins TRBV9 to TRBJ2-7, with TRBD2 matching over 9 bases. This CDR3 region has 14 residues. Trimming took 3 bases from V and 5 from J; bases not matched to a gene: 6. CDR1 and CDR2 from the germline V gene are SGDLS and YYNGEE. The CDR3 bases are TGTGCCAGCAGCGCCGGGACTAGCATCGACGAGCAGTACTTC. Residues: CASSAGTSIDEQYF.

This chain joins TRBV10-1 and TRBJ2-7, with a tentative D call TRBD2 (5 bases). Germline V gene lookup returns CDR1 WNHNN and CDR2 SYGVQD (reference sequence). The CDR3 sequence is 14 residues long. The V gene lost 9 bases and the J gene lost 7 bases, with 22 bases spanning the gap. The CDR3 here is CARQAKKADTEQYF. CDR3 nucleotides: TGCGCCAGGCAAGCGAAAAAAGCGGATACGGAGCAGTACTTC.

A single count supports this clone. V and J are TRBV6-1 and TRBJ2-6, with TRBD2 matching 9 bases. The CDR3 runs 19 residues. The germline CDR1 and CDR2 sequences are MNHNS and SASEGT. The junction had 7 bases not matched to a gene; V was cut back by 0 bases and J by 1 base. CDR3 residues: CASSEANSGGVSGANVLTF. DNA of the CDR3: TGTGCCAGCAGTGAAGCGAATAGCGGGGGCGTATCTGGGGCCAACGTCCTGACTTTC.

This rearrangement joins TRBV4-2 to TRBJ2-7; D is possibly TRBD2 (6 bases). V lost 0 bases, J lost 1 base, and 10 bases lay in between. Germline values: CDR1 LGHNA, CDR2 YNFKEQ. The CDR3 extends over 15 amino acids. CDR3 residues: CASSQEEGESYEQYF. CDR3 in DNA: TGTGCCAGCAGCCAAGAGGAGGGAGAGTCCTACGAGCAGTACTTC.

V and J are TRBV6-1 and TRBJ2-2; TRBD2 matches 10 bases. CDR3 size: 16 residues. V lost 2 bases, J lost 4 bases, and 4 bases stayed unmatched. Germline assignment: CDR1 MNHNS and CDR2 SASEGT. CDR3 sequence reads: CASSEQAGGITGELFF. DNA for the CDR3: TGTGCCAGCAGTGAACAAGCGGGAGGGATCACCGGGGAGCTGTTTTTT.

The rearrangement uses TRBV6-1 and TRBJ2-1; the match to TRBD1 covers 9 bases. The CDR3 runs to 14 residues. After removal of 4 bases from V and 8 bases from J, the junction contained 6 bases not matched to a gene. The germline CDR1 and CDR2 sequences are MNHNS and SASEGT. CDR3 sequence: CASSARDRVDEQFF. Here the CDR3 DNA reads TGTGCCAGCAGTGCCCGGGACAGGGTCGATGAGCAGTTCTTC.

The V call is TRBV5-1, the J call TRBJ2-7; 11 positions match TRBD2. V lost 5 bases to trimming and J lost 5 bases; unmatched junction nucleotides: 3. The CDR3 runs 13 residues. Germline loops: CDR1 SGHRS, CDR2 YFSETQ. The CDR3 sequence: CASRGTSGDEQYF. Written as DNA, the CDR3 is TGCGCCAGCAGAGGGACTAGCGGAGACGAGCAGTACTTC.

The chain joins TRBV10-3 to TRBJ2-5; D remains ambiguous. This CDR3 has 13 amino acids. V dropped 8 bases and J dropped 5 bases, with 15 bases sitting between them. Germline V lookup: CDR1 ENHRY, CDR2 SYGVKD. CDR3 nucleotides: TGTGCCATCCGGGTCCCCGAGGTGGAGACCCAGTACTTC. It is translated as CAIRVPEVETQYF.

This chain joins TRBV6-6 and TRBJ1-5, with D possibly being TRBD1 (6 bases). There are 13 residues in the CDR3. Germline V gene lookup returns CDR1 MNHNY and CDR2 SVGAGI (reference sequence). V shed 6 bases and J shed 2 bases, with 8 bases lying between them. The CDR3 DNA sequence: TGTGCCAGCAGCCGACAGGGCAATCAGCCCCAGCATTTT. Translation gives CASSRQGNQPQHF.

The V call is TRBV6-5, the J call TRBJ1-1, with TRBD1 matching 8 bases. V trimming: 4 bases; J trimming: 10 bases; junction bases outside the gene matches: 5. Germline V gives CDR1 MNHEY, CDR2 SVGAGI. CDR3 size: 12 residues. CDR3 residues: CASSSGGAGAFF. In DNA, the CDR3 is TGTGCCAGCAGTTCAGGGGGCGCCGGAGCTTTCTTT.

This chain links TRBV19 with TRBJ1-1; TRBD1 aligns across 7 bases. The CDR3 spans 12 residues. Unmatched junction bases numbered 7, after V lost 5 bases and J lost 10 bases. Germline loops: CDR1 LNHDA, CDR2 SQIVND (reference sequence). Here the CDR3 reads CASSAQGWAAFF. The DNA of the CDR3 is TGTGCCAGTAGTGCACAGGGGTGGGCAGCTTTCTTT. Based on the CDR3 plus reference TRBV19 and TRBJ1-1, the full variable domain is DGGITQSPKYLFRKEGQNVTLSCEQNLNHDAMYWYRQDPGQGLRLIYYSQIVNDFQKGDIAEGYSVSREKKESFPLTVTSAQKNPTAFYLCASSAQGWAAFFGQGTRLTVV.

For the CDR3, the DNA is TGTGCCAGCAGCTTGTCCGGGGGAAATGAAAAACTGTTTTTT. Protein: CASSLSGGNEKLFF. The rearrangement uses TRBV5-4 and TRBJ1-4; tentative D call: TRBD1 (5 bases). This CDR3 region has 14 residues. Between the trimmed V and J ends, which lost 1 base and 5 bases, there was a span of 9 bases. Per germline, CDR1 SGHNT and CDR2 YYREEE (reference sequence).

The V call is TRBV7-3, the J call TRBJ2-7; 9 bases map to TRBD1. CDR3 size: 13 residues. J was trimmed by 4 bases and V by 4 bases; bases with no gene match: 2. The germline V gene has CDR1 SGHTA and CDR2 FQGTGA. Here the CDR3 reads CASSSDRGYEQYF. The CDR3 coding sequence is TGTGCCAGCAGCTCGGACAGGGGTTACGAGCAGTACTTC.

A single count supports this clone. The chain has TRBV7-3 and TRBJ2-5, with 10 bases fitting TRBD2. Losses at the gene ends were 3 bases for V and 5 bases for J; bases not matched to a gene: 6. This CDR3 is built from 15 residues. CDR1 SGHTA and CDR2 FQGTGA come from the germline V gene. The CDR3 DNA follows: TGTGCCAGCAGCTTGGGAGCGGGAGGGCCCGAGACCCAGTACTTC. Protein: CASSLGAGGPETQYF.

J is TRBJ1-4 and V is TRBV4-2; D not resolved. The CDR3 runs 17 residues. The V end lost 0 bases, the J end lost 0 bases, and 11 bases lay between the germline ends. CDR1 and CDR2 (germline): LGHNA, YNFKEQ. The CDR3 region has the DNA TGTGCCAGCAGCCAAGATCCGGTAACTACAACTAATGAAAAACTGTTTTTT. It is translated as CASSQDPVTTTNEKLFF.

This clone showed up just a few times. This chain connects TRBV30 to TRBJ1-5, with a tentative D call TRBD1 (6 bases). The CDR3 is made up of 15 amino acids. With 1 base removed from V and 5 bases from J, the gap between germline ends came to 15 bases. Germline CDR1 reads GTSNPN; CDR2 reads SVGIG (reference sequence). The DNA of the CDR3 is TGTGCCTGGAGTGGTCGAACAGGGTGGGATCAGCCCCAGCATTTT. As protein: CAWSGRTGWDQPQHF.

This chain connects TRBV7-9 to TRBJ1-2; weak D call: TRBD1 (5 bases). Germline V CDR1 and CDR2: SEHNR, FQNEAQ (reference sequence). The CDR3 is 12 amino acids. Trimming removed 1 base from V and 8 bases from J, with 8 bases in between. In nucleotides, the CDR3 is TGTGCCAGCAGCTTAGACAGGCAAGGCTACACCTTC. Translated, it gives CASSLDRQGYTF. Full variable domain (missing parts from reference TRBV7-9 and TRBJ1-2): DTGVSQNPRHKITKRGQNVTFRCDPISEHNRLYWYRQTLGQGPEFLTYFQNEAQLEKSRLLSDRFSAERPKGSFSTLEIQRTEQGDSAMYLCASSLDRQGYTFGSGTRLTVV.

The chain uses TRBV6-1 and TRBJ2-7; D gene ambiguous. Germline values: CDR1 MNHNS, CDR2 SASEGT. The CDR3 length is 15 residues. The V gene lost 4 bases and the J gene lost 2 bases, with 15 bases spanning the gap. In DNA, the CDR3 is TGTGCCAGCAGTGGGGCCCGGTTCGCAGCCTACGAGCAGTACTTC. It translates to CASSGARFAAYEQYF.

This chain uses TRBV2 with TRBJ2-4; D remains ambiguous. This CDR3 comprises 15 residues. Germline V CDR1 and CDR2: SNHLY, FYNNEI. V was clipped by 5 bases and J by 1 base, with 12 bases between them. The CDR3 bases are TGTGCCAGCAGTACTGAGCGTTTGGCCAAAAACATTCAGTACTTC. It is translated as CASSTERLAKNIQYF.

The chain links TRBV11-3 to TRBJ2-5, with 8 nucleotides matching TRBD1. Germline V CDR1 and CDR2: SGHNT, YENEEA. CDR3 length: 15 residues. J gave up 4 bases and V 1 base, and 5 bases lay outside the gene matches. The CDR3, as DNA: TGTGCCAGCAGCTTAGGGACAGGGCGGGGAGAGACCCAGTACTTC. This translates into CASSLGTGRGETQYF.

V usage is TRBV6-1 and J usage is TRBJ2-7; 8 nucleotides align to TRBD1. This CDR3 contains 15 residues. J was trimmed by 4 bases and V by 1 base; bases with no gene match: 6. Germline V gene data show CDR1 as MNHNS and CDR2 as SASEGT. Here the CDR3 reads CASSEEPGGAYEQYF. Written as DNA, the CDR3 is TGTGCCAGCAGTGAAGAGCCAGGGGGCGCGTACGAGCAGTACTTC.

A single count supports this clone. The chain recombines TRBV12-5 with TRBJ2-7; maybe TRBD2 (7 bases). V dropped 5 bases and J dropped 4 bases, with 18 bases sitting between them. Germline CDR1 and CDR2: LGHNT and FRNRAP. The CDR3 extends over 15 amino acids. The chain's CDR3 is CASGPHGGTNYEQYF. In DNA form, the CDR3 reads TGTGCTAGTGGTCCCCACGGGGGGACAAATTACGAGCAGTACTTC.

The J gene is TRBJ1-1, the V gene TRBV15, with D tentatively TRBD1 (6 bases). Germline CDR1 and CDR2: LNHNV and YYDKDF (reference sequence). V was clipped by 5 bases and J by 11 bases, with 21 bases between them. The CDR3 consists of 14 residues. CDR3 region: CATSDRDKSFPAFF. CDR3 sequence (DNA): TGTGCCACCAGCGACCGGGACAAGTCCTTTCCCGCTTTCTTT.

V usage is TRBV5-1 and J usage is TRBJ1-1; 8 nucleotides align to TRBD1. This CDR3 is 19 amino acids long. J gave up 5 bases and V 0 bases, and 18 bases lay outside the gene matches. Per germline, CDR1 SGHRS and CDR2 YFSETQ. The CDR3 sequence: CASSLGLSAAGGAGTEAFF. The CDR3, as DNA: TGCGCCAGCAGCTTGGGTCTAAGTGCGGCAGGGGGCGCGGGGACTGAAGCTTTCTTT.